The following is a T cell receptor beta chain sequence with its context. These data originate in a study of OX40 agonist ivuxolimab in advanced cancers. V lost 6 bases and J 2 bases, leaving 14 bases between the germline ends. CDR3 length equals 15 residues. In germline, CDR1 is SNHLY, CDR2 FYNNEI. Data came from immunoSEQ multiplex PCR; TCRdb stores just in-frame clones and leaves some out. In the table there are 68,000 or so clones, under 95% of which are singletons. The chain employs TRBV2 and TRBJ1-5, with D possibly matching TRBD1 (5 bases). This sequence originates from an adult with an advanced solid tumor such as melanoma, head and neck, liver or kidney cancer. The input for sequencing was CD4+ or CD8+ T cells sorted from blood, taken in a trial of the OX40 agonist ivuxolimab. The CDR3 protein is CASRGEAIRNQPQHF. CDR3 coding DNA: TGTGCCAGCAGGGGGGAAGCGATTCGCAATCAGCCCCAGCATTTT.